A single sample is the source of the 17 T cell receptor beta chains below, sequenced in a study of blood T cell repertoires in COVID-19. Sequenced by immunoSEQ multiplex PCR; TCRdb stores in-frame clones only, minus some. This sample has 120,000 to 150,000 clones, with about 85% found just once. Sequenced material: peripheral blood. All receptors come from a human donor in a cohort sampled during active COVID-19.

Note on this clone: Other DNA sequences in the sample encode the same CDR3. The V gene is TRBV19, the J gene TRBJ1-2; a possible D gene is TRBD1 (5 bases). In germline, CDR1 is LNHDA, CDR2 SQIVND (reference sequence). V lost 4 bases and J 6 bases, leaving 12 bases between the germline ends. This CDR3 has 13 amino acids. CDR3 sequence: CASSTTGGDGYTF. As DNA, the CDR3 is TGTGCCAGTAGTACGACCGGGGGTGATGGCTACACCTTC.

V is TRBV6-5 and J is TRBJ2-5; TRBD2 aligns across 9 bases. The V gene end was trimmed by 0 bases and the J gene end by 5 bases; junction bases not matched to a gene: 4. This CDR3 region has 15 residues. Germline loops: CDR1 MNHEY, CDR2 SVGAGI. Written as DNA, the CDR3 is TGTGCCAGCAGTTACTCCGGGACTAGCAGGGAGACCCAGTACTTC. This translates into CASSYSGTSRETQYF.

The V gene is TRBV9, the J gene TRBJ1-3; no definite D call. Per the germline V gene, CDR1 is SGDLS and CDR2 is YYNGEE. This CDR3 has 13 residues. Trimming pared 0 bases from V and 7 bases from J, leaving 8 bases between. CDR3 sequence: CASSVEEANTIYF. The CDR3 DNA reads as TGTGCCAGCAGCGTAGAGGAGGCCAACACCATATATTTT.

This clone appeared a single time. The chain carries TRBV9 and TRBJ1-6, with unresolved D. Germline CDR1 is SGDLS and CDR2 is YYNGEE. This CDR3 region has 14 residues. V was trimmed by 0 bases and J by 8 bases, leaving 9 bases between them. The CDR3 region has the DNA TGTGCCAGCAGCGTAGAGGAGAGGGATTCACCCCTCCACTTT. This translates into CASSVEERDSPLHF. The full variable domain, rest sourced from reference TRBV9 and TRBJ1-6, is DSGVTQTPKHLITATGQRVTLRCSPRSGDLSVYWYQQSLDQGLQFLIQYYNGEERAKGNILERFSAQQFPDLHSELNLSSLELGDSALYFCASSVEERDSPLHFGNGTRLTVT.

CDR3 DNA: TGTGCCAGCTCACCCCAGGGAGGGCGGTTGGGCACTGAAGCTTTCTTT. It codes for CASSPQGGRLGTEAFF. V is TRBV18 and J is TRBJ1-1, with D perhaps TRBD1 (5 bases). Between the trimmed V and J ends, which lost 3 bases and 4 bases, there was a span of 18 bases. This CDR3 region has 16 residues. CDR1 and CDR2 from the germline V gene are KGHSH and LQKENI.

The V call is TRBV6-5, the J call TRBJ1-6; 9 nucleotides match TRBD1. Germline V gene lookup returns CDR1 MNHEY and CDR2 SVGAGI. V was pared by 6 bases and J by 5 bases, with 5 bases of the junction left unmatched. The CDR3 runs to 15 residues. CDR3 nucleotides: TGTGCCAGCAGGTGGGACAGGGTTAATAATTCACCCCTCCACTTT. It specifies CASRWDRVNNSPLHF.

V and J are TRBV11-2 and TRBJ1-3; 8 nucleotides agree with TRBD1. Germline V lookup: CDR1 SGHAT, CDR2 FQNNGV. After removal of 3 bases from V and 4 bases from J, the junction contained 5 bases not matched to a gene. The CDR3 contains 15 residues. CDR3 protein: CASSFGQGTGNTIYF. The CDR3 DNA reads as TGTGCCAGCAGCTTCGGACAGGGTACGGGAAACACCATATATTTT.

V usage is TRBV7-3 and J usage is TRBJ2-7; D is possibly TRBD2 (6 bases). The CDR3 length is 17 residues. Trimming left V 5 bases short and J 2 bases short, with 22 bases between. Germline V gene sequence: CDR1 SGHTA, CDR2 FQGTGA. CDR3 residues: CASSPFFFGTVTYEQYF. CDR3 DNA sequence: TGTGCCAGCAGCCCATTTTTTTTTGGGACTGTGACCTACGAGCAGTACTTC.

The CDR3 spells CASSQGQGNSPLHF. The CDR3 region has the DNA TGTGCCAGCAGCCAGGGACAGGGTAATTCACCCCTCCACTTT. V usage is TRBV3-1 (or the pseudogene TRBV3-2) and J usage is TRBJ1-6; TRBD1 aligns across 9 bases. Germline CDR1 is LGHDT and CDR2 is YNNKEL (reference sequence). The CDR3 runs 14 residues. After removal of 3 bases from V and 6 bases from J, the junction contained 0 bases not matched to a gene.

This clone was seen a single time. The chain uses TRBV30 and TRBJ2-7, with TRBD2 matching over 10 bases. The J segment lost 2 bases and the V segment lost 3 bases, leaving 1 base of the junction unmatched. This CDR3 region has 13 residues. Germline lookup yields CDR1 GTSNPN and CDR2 SVGIG (reference sequence). The DNA of the CDR3 is TGTGCCTGGAGGAGCGGGGGGGCCTACGAGCAGTACTTC. Its protein product is CAWRSGGAYEQYF.

This sequence joins TRBV12-5 and TRBJ2-2; D gene unclear. From germline, CDR1 is LGHNT and CDR2 FRNRAP. This CDR3 has 13 amino acids. Trimming removed 1 base at V and 7 bases at J, with 7 bases between. The CDR3 spells CASGLAQIGELFF. The CDR3 nucleotides read TGTGCTAGTGGTTTGGCACAAATCGGGGAGCTGTTTTTT.

The chain recombines TRBV11-3 with TRBJ2-7; 7 bases are shared with TRBD1. The V gene's germline CDR1 is SGHNT and CDR2 YENEEA. The CDR3 is 16 amino acids. The V segment lost 5 bases and the J segment 5 bases; nucleotides outside the gene matches: 15. CDR3 coding DNA: TGTGCCAGCAGCGCTCGAGCCGCGACAGGGTTGGACGAGCAGTACTTC. Translating gives CASSARAATGLDEQYF.

The V call is TRBV30, the J call TRBJ2-2; 7 positions match TRBD2. V was clipped by 0 bases and J by 6 bases; unmatched bases: 1. CDR1 is GTSNPN, CDR2 SVGIG, per germline (reference sequence). CDR3 length: 13 amino acids. CDR3 coding DNA: TGTGCCTGGAGTGTAGGACTAGCCGGGGAGCTGTTTTTT. Protein sequence: CAWSVGLAGELFF.

Concerning this clone itself: Other nucleotide sequences in the sample specify the same CDR3. V gene TRBV6-2 or TRBV6-3 combines with J gene TRBJ1-6; 9 bases fit TRBD1. The germline V gene has CDR1 MNHEY and CDR2 SVGEGT. V lost 2 bases, J lost 4 bases, and 0 bases stayed unmatched. There are 15 residues in the CDR3. CDR3 amino acids: CASSYGQGYNSPLHF. The CDR3, as DNA: TGTGCCAGCAGTTACGGACAGGGGTATAATTCACCCCTCCACTTT.

The chain uses TRBV6-5 and TRBJ2-7; D may be TRBD2 (6 bases). With 6 bases removed from V and 2 bases from J, the gap between germline ends came to 14 bases. Germline assignment: CDR1 MNHEY and CDR2 SVGAGI. The CDR3 spans 14 residues. CDR3 protein: CASSPGGAAYEQYF. CDR3 DNA: TGTGCCAGCAGCCCCGGGGGAGCGGCCTACGAGCAGTACTTC.

The chain joins TRBV9 to TRBJ1-1; D gene ambiguous. This CDR3 is built from 14 residues. Germline lookup yields CDR1 SGDLS and CDR2 YYNGEE. With 0 bases removed from V and 5 bases from J, the gap between germline ends came to 11 bases. CDR3 DNA: TGTGCCAGCAGCGTAGGACTTGACCCAACTGAAGCTTTCTTT. Protein sequence: CASSVGLDPTEAFF.

The chain uses TRBV18 and TRBJ2-2, with D perhaps matching TRBD1 (6 bases). CDR3 length: 16 amino acids. CDR1 and CDR2 (germline): KGHSH, LQKENI. Trimming took off 1 base at V and 4 bases at J, with 13 bases between the two ends. The CDR3: CASSPRQGYGTGELFF. For the CDR3, the DNA is TGTGCCAGCTCACCACGCCAGGGGTATGGCACCGGGGAGCTGTTTTTT.